The 31 T cell receptor beta chains below come from one sample, sequenced in a study of CD8 T cells in Susac syndrome (dated 2019 in TCRdb). Libraries were prepared through the immunoSEQ multiplex PCR assay. RNA was extracted with the RNeasy kit and roughly 0.45 to 1 ug was reverse transcribed using random hexamers. TCRdb applied fastp at Q25 and MiXCR to the public reads, then kept only in-frame beta chains. Every CDR3 protein is listed once, alongside the most common genes and DNA of its rows. The table for this sample lists about 130,000 distinct CDR3 sequences; roughly 96% of them were counted only once. Clones ranked in the top ten supply more than 0.095% of the sample. The sample consisted of CD4+ T cells from PBMCs. These receptors all stem from a human donor in good health.

This chain uses TRBV18 with TRBJ1-5, with D maybe TRBD1 (5 bases). This CDR3 contains 14 residues. CDR1 and CDR2 (germline): KGHSH, LQKENI. Between the trimmed V and J ends, which lost 1 base and 6 bases, there was a span of 10 bases. CDR3 region: CASSPRQGSQPQHF. The CDR3 DNA is TGTGCCAGCTCACCACGGCAGGGCAGTCAGCCCCAGCATTTT.

The chain is built from TRBV3-1 and TRBJ2-7; 7 bases are shared with TRBD2. Germline V lookup: CDR1 LGHDT, CDR2 YNNKEL (reference sequence). V was pared by 5 bases and J by 7 bases, with 8 bases of the junction left unmatched. The CDR3 loop spans 13 amino acids. The CDR3 sequence: CASSSRPGGEQYF. The CDR3 DNA reads TGTGCCAGCAGCTCCCGACCCGGGGGGGAGCAGTACTTC.

V and J are TRBV5-1 and TRBJ2-7; D is unresolved. The V and J ends lost 0 bases and 6 bases respectively, with 13 bases between them. This CDR3 spans 14 amino acids. The germline gives CDR1 SGHRS, CDR2 YFSETQ. CDR3 nucleotide sequence: TGCGCCAGCAGCTTGGATGGGGTGGGAAGCGAGCAGTACTTC. As protein: CASSLDGVGSEQYF.

The chain uses TRBV5-4 and TRBJ2-7; the D is unclear. Germline CDR1 and CDR2: SGHNT and YYREEE (reference sequence). The CDR3 spans 12 residues. The V and J ends lost 2 bases and 1 base respectively, with 4 bases between them. The CDR3 DNA sequence: TGTGCCAGCAGCTTACAATCCTACGAGCAGTACTTC. Its translation is CASSLQSYEQYF.

The chain joins TRBV7-2 to TRBJ2-7; D is perhaps TRBD2 (7 bases). Germline lookup yields CDR1 SGHTA and CDR2 FQGNSA. Trimming stripped 1 base from V and 4 bases from J, with 20 bases between. The CDR3 runs 17 residues. This CDR3 is CASSLGPLSRGAYEQYF. DNA of the CDR3: TGTGCCAGCAGCTTAGGGCCCCTATCCCGGGGGGCTTACGAGCAGTACTTC.

The chain has TRBV24-1 and TRBJ1-2; D ambiguous. CDR1 is KGHDR and CDR2 is SFDVKD in the germline V gene. The CDR3 sequence is 15 residues long. V lost 4 bases and J lost 6, with 17 bases in between. The CDR3 sequence is CATSDPSTKADGYTF. The CDR3, as DNA: TGTGCCACCAGTGACCCCTCGACGAAGGCCGATGGCTACACCTTC.

In its sample, this clonotype was seen once. CDR3 amino acids: CASSPPRVIEGRYSEQYF. The CDR3 DNA reads TGTGCCAGCAGTCCCCCTCGCGTCATCGAAGGGCGGTATTCTGAGCAGTACTTC. The chain recombines TRBV2 with TRBJ2-7; no reliable D call. Germline loops: CDR1 SNHLY, CDR2 FYNNEI. Trimming took off 5 bases at V and 7 bases at J, with 30 bases between the two ends. The CDR3 contains 18 residues.

J is TRBJ2-7 and V is TRBV7-2; 7 bases fit TRBD2. V trimming: 5 bases; J trimming: 0 bases; junction bases outside the gene matches: 4. The CDR3 totals 14 residues. The germline V gene has CDR1 SGHTA and CDR2 FQGNSA. The CDR3 loop is CASSRRGDSYEQYF. The CDR3 bases are TGTGCCAGCAGCCGCCGGGGGGACTCCTACGAGCAGTACTTC. The complete variable domain, with remaining parts taken from reference TRBV7-2 and TRBJ2-7, reads GAGVSQSPSNKVTEKGKDVELRCDPISGHTALYWYRQSLGQGLEFLIYFQGNSAPDKSGLPSDRFSAERTGGSVSTLTIQRTQQEDSAVYLCASSRRGDSYEQYFGPGTRLTVT.

The gene calls are TRBV5-1 and TRBJ2-7; 9 positions match TRBD2. The germline gives CDR1 SGHRS, CDR2 YFSETQ. The junction had 11 bases not matched to a gene; V was cut back by 3 bases and J by 4 bases. The CDR3 runs to 16 residues. The CDR3 protein is CASSSGTSQRGYEQYF. DNA for the CDR3: TGCGCCAGCAGCTCTGGGACTAGCCAGCGGGGGTACGAGCAGTACTTC.

The J gene is TRBJ2-5, the V gene TRBV29-1; 8 bases line up with TRBD2. The CDR3 is made up of 15 amino acids. V lost 5 bases and J lost 7; bases outside the gene matches: 15. Germline CDR1 reads SQVTM; CDR2 reads ANQGSEA. The CDR3 sequence is CSVKSGSGASGTQYF. CDR3 DNA: TGCAGCGTTAAGTCCGGTAGCGGGGCCTCGGGGACCCAGTACTTC. Together with reference TRBV29-1 and TRBJ2-5, the CDR3 gives the full variable domain: SAVISQKPSRDICQRGTSLTIQCQVDSQVTMMFWYRQQPGQSLTLIATANQGSEATYESGFVIDKFPISRPNLTFSTLTVSNMSPEDSSIYLCSVKSGSGASGTQYFGPGTRLLVL.

For this clonotype: One junction end does not reproduce the germline sequence, and a read error may be involved. The chain is built from TRBV20-1 and TRBJ1-1; D not certain. The CDR3 is 12 amino acids. Per the germline V gene, CDR1 is DFQATT and CDR2 is SNEGSKA (reference sequence). The CDR3 reads CSAAGEVTEVFF. The CDR3 region has the DNA TGCAGTGCCGCCGGCGAGGTCACTGAAGTTTTCTTT.

The rearrangement joins TRBV24-1 to TRBJ2-5, with D maybe TRBD2 (6 bases). This CDR3 region has 14 residues. V lost 4 bases to trimming and J lost 1 base, with 9 bases between them. Germline V lookup: CDR1 KGHDR, CDR2 SFDVKD. The CDR3 sequence is CATSDRLGQETQYF. CDR3 DNA sequence: TGTGCCACCAGTGACAGACTAGGCCAAGAGACCCAGTACTTC.

CDR3: CASSLMTATNEKLFF. CDR3 DNA: TGTGCCAGCTCACTAATGACAGCAACTAATGAAAAACTGTTTTTT. This sequence joins TRBV18 and TRBJ1-4, with D possibly matching TRBD1 (5 bases). Germline V lookup: CDR1 KGHSH, CDR2 LQKENI. The CDR3 runs 15 residues. V was cut by 4 bases and J by 0 bases, with 9 bases left in between.

This sequence joins TRBV2 and TRBJ2-1; D is perhaps TRBD2 (6 bases). The CDR3 loop spans 16 amino acids. From germline, CDR1 is SNHLY and CDR2 FYNNEI. The V end was cut by 2 bases, the J end by 1 base, with 12 bases between. The CDR3 region is CASSEWDSASYNEQFF. The CDR3 bases are TGTGCCAGCAGTGAATGGGACTCGGCATCCTACAATGAGCAGTTCTTC. Together with reference TRBV2 and TRBJ2-1, the CDR3 gives the full variable domain: EPEVTQTPSHQVTQMGQEVILRCVPISNHLYFYWYRQILGQKVEFLVSFYNNEISEKSEIFDDQFSVERPDGSNFTLKIRSTKLEDSAMYFCASSEWDSASYNEQFFGPGTRLTVL.

The CDR3 protein is CASSSSGVSSYNEQFF. The CDR3 DNA reads as TGTGCCAGCAGTTCCTCAGGGGTTTCGTCCTACAATGAGCAGTTCTTC. V and J are TRBV28 and TRBJ2-1, with TRBD1 as a possible D gene (6 bases). V was trimmed by 4 bases and J by 1 base, leaving 14 bases between them. CDR1 and CDR2 (germline): MDHEN, SYDVKM. CDR3 length: 16 residues.

The chain combines TRBV5-1 with TRBJ2-1; 8 nucleotides align to TRBD2. Trimming at V came to 6 bases and at J to 8 bases, leaving 7 bases not matched to a gene. CDR1 SGHRS and CDR2 YFSETQ come from the germline V gene. The CDR3 covers 13 residues. The CDR3 nucleotides read TGCGCCAGCACCGGGACTAGTAACTATGAGCAGTTCTTC. Encoded protein: CASTGTSNYEQFF.

The V and J genes are TRBV5-4 and TRBJ2-7; tentatively, D is TRBD1 (6 bases). Trimming took off 4 bases at V and 1 base at J, with 15 bases between the two ends. CDR3 length equals 15 residues. CDR1 and CDR2 (germline): SGHNT, YYREEE (reference sequence). The CDR3 region is CASSRAGTPSYEQYF. CDR3 nucleotides: TGTGCCAGCAGCCGAGCCGGGACACCGTCCTACGAGCAGTACTTC.

This chain connects TRBV9 to TRBJ2-5, with D perhaps assigned TRBD1 or TRBD2 (5 bases each). The V gene's germline CDR1 is SGDLS and CDR2 YYNGEE. The CDR3 consists of 15 residues. Trimming cost V 4 bases and J 0 bases, with 13 bases left between them. The CDR3, as DNA: TGTGCCAGCAGCCCCCTGGGGGTGTACCAAGAGACCCAGTACTTC. Amino acid sequence: CASSPLGVYQETQYF. The full variable domain, in which reference TRBV9 and TRBJ2-5 provide the parts outside the CDR3, is DSGVTQTPKHLITATGQRVTLRCSPRSGDLSVYWYQQSLDQGLQFLIQYYNGEERAKGNILERFSAQQFPDLHSELNLSSLELGDSALYFCASSPLGVYQETQYFGPGTRLLVL.

The V call is TRBV18, the J call TRBJ2-7; D uncertain. The CDR3 is made up of 12 amino acids. Germline V gene lookup returns CDR1 KGHSH and CDR2 LQKENI. The V gene lost 9 bases and the J gene lost 0 bases, with 9 bases spanning the gap. CDR3 loop: CASSPDSYEQYF. For the CDR3, the DNA is TGTGCCAGTTCCCCCGACTCCTACGAGCAGTACTTC.

CDR3: CASSLNTVPGNTEAFF. CDR3 bases: TGCGCCAGCAGCTTGAATACTGTACCCGGGAACACTGAAGCTTTCTTT. The genes are TRBV5-1 and TRBJ1-1, with D uncertain. Germline V gives CDR1 SGHRS, CDR2 YFSETQ. This CDR3 region has 16 residues. Trimming cost V 1 base and J 1 base, with 14 bases left between them.

The chain carries TRBV18 and TRBJ2-7; 13 positions match TRBD2. The CDR3 covers 17 residues. Germline CDR1 and CDR2: KGHSH and LQKENI. Trimming at V came to 3 bases and at J to 2 bases, leaving 7 bases not matched to a gene. The CDR3 protein is CASSPGTSGTPTYEQYF. The CDR3 DNA follows: TGTGCCAGCTCACCCGGGACTAGCGGGACCCCCACCTACGAGCAGTACTTC.

The chain is built from TRBV4-1 and TRBJ1-1; TRBD1 is a possible D gene (5 bases). V dropped 0 bases and J dropped 2 bases, with 10 bases sitting between them. This CDR3 is built from 15 residues. Germline loops: CDR1 MGHRA, CDR2 YSYEKL. The CDR3 bases are TGCGCCAGCAGCCAAGACCGACAGATAAACACTGAAGCTTTCTTT. Translated: CASSQDRQINTEAFF.

This sequence joins TRBV9 and TRBJ2-7; no firm D call. The CDR3 is made up of 12 amino acids. V lost 0 bases and J lost 7, with 8 bases in between. Germline-derived CDR1 and CDR2 are SGDLS and YYNGEE. The CDR3 bases are TGTGCCAGCAGCGTAGGTGTGGGGGAGCAGTACTTC. Translated, it gives CASSVGVGEQYF.

The chain employs TRBV7-9 and TRBJ2-3; D is uncertain. Germline loops: CDR1 SEHNR, CDR2 FQNEAQ (reference sequence). Trimming stripped 7 bases from V and 6 bases from J, with 11 bases between. The CDR3 has 12 amino acids. The CDR3, as DNA: TGTGCCAGCACCCAAGGAGCGGATACGCAGTATTTT. It translates to CASTQGADTQYF.

The chain has TRBV3-1 and TRBJ2-1, with TRBD2 as a possible D gene (6 bases). The V end lost 5 bases, the J end lost 4 bases, and 15 bases lay between the germline ends. The CDR3 is 15 residues long. Germline V lookup: CDR1 LGHDT, CDR2 YNNKEL (reference sequence). CDR3 loop: CASSIAENNYNEQFF. CDR3 nucleotides: TGTGCCAGCAGCATAGCGGAGAATAATTACAATGAGCAGTTCTTC.

This rearrangement joins TRBV5-1 to TRBJ1-2; D possibly corresponds to TRBD1 (5 bases). There are 13 residues in the CDR3. CDR1 is SGHRS and CDR2 is YFSETQ in the germline V gene. The V gene lost 5 bases and the J gene lost 4 bases, with 12 bases spanning the gap. CDR3 nucleotides: TGCGCCAGCAGGCAGGGCACCTTCTATGGCTACACCTTC. Its protein product is CASRQGTFYGYTF.

The chain carries TRBV29-1 and TRBJ2-5; maybe TRBD2 (5 bases). V shed 5 bases and J shed 4 bases, with 20 bases lying between them. The CDR3 has 15 amino acids. Germline assignment: CDR1 SQVTM and CDR2 ANQGSEA. DNA for the CDR3: TGCAGCGTTCCAGCTTCGGGCGGACTCCGAGAGACCCAGTACTTC. It is translated as CSVPASGGLRETQYF. Full variable domain (rest looked up from reference TRBV29-1 and TRBJ2-5): SAVISQKPSRDICQRGTSLTIQCQVDSQVTMMFWYRQQPGQSLTLIATANQGSEATYESGFVIDKFPISRPNLTFSTLTVSNMSPEDSSIYLCSVPASGGLRETQYFGPGTRLLVL.

V gene TRBV29-1 combines with J gene TRBJ1-4; no firm D call. Germline V gene data show CDR1 as SQVTM and CDR2 as ANQGSEA. CDR3 length: 10 amino acids. This CDR3 reads CPATGKKLFF. The CDR3 nucleotides are TGCCCGGCGACCGGGAAAAAACTGTTTTTT.

The chain recombines TRBV7-2 with TRBJ2-5, with a possible D match to TRBD2 (5 bases). Trimming removed 5 bases at V and 2 bases at J, with 12 bases between. Germline CDR1 and CDR2: SGHTA and FQGNSA. The CDR3 sequence is 14 residues long. CDR3 protein: CASSPARAQETQYF. The CDR3 DNA follows: TGTGCCAGCAGCCCTGCGCGGGCACAAGAGACCCAGTACTTC. Full variable domain (outside the CDR3, taken from reference TRBV7-2 and TRBJ2-5): GAGVSQSPSNKVTEKGKDVELRCDPISGHTALYWYRQSLGQGLEFLIYFQGNSAPDKSGLPSDRFSAERTGGSVSTLTIQRTQQEDSAVYLCASSPARAQETQYFGPGTRLLVL.

V gene TRBV19 combines with J gene TRBJ1-2; D unclear. The germline CDR1 and CDR2 sequences are LNHDA and SQIVND (reference sequence). V was cut by 2 bases and J by 2 bases, with 6 bases left in between. The CDR3 has 13 residues. The CDR3 coding sequence is TGTGCCAGTAGTATACCAGGCAACTATGGCTACACCTTC. Encoded protein: CASSIPGNYGYTF. Full variable domain (outside the CDR3, taken from reference TRBV19 and TRBJ1-2): DGGITQSPKYLFRKEGQNVTLSCEQNLNHDAMYWYRQDPGQGLRLIYYSQIVNDFQKGDIAEGYSVSREKKESFPLTVTSAQKNPTAFYLCASSIPGNYGYTFGSGTRLTVV.

The chain is built from TRBV5-1 and TRBJ2-1; 8 nucleotides line up with TRBD2. The CDR3 loop spans 16 amino acids. The germline gives CDR1 SGHRS, CDR2 YFSETQ. V lost 0 bases to trimming and J lost 2 bases; unmatched junction nucleotides: 4. The DNA of the CDR3 is TGCGCCAGCAGCTTGGGACGGGGGGGCACCTACAATGAGCAGTTCTTC. It yields the protein CASSLGRGGTYNEQFF.